Below, 27 T cell receptor beta chains from the same sample are listed, as sequenced in a study of T cell repertoires in cytomegalovirus infection. TCRdb used MiXCR to reprocess the reads, holding one entry per CDR3 protein. Counted here are approximately 180,000 distinct CDR3 sequences, approximately 17% occurring once; the ten biggest clones make up roughly a quarter. Sequencing was performed on CD8+ T cells from PBMCs. The source of these receptors is a human donor in good health (CMV status not recorded). Some clones in this sample may be carry-over from other donors' samples.

This clonotype was seen only a few times. V gene TRBV20-1 combines with J gene TRBJ1-5; no reliable D call. V shed 0 bases and J shed 4 bases, with 16 bases lying between them. The CDR3 contains 16 residues. Germline V gives CDR1 DFQATT, CDR2 SNEGSKA (reference sequence). DNA for the CDR3: TGCAGTGCTAGAGACCCACAGAGGGAAAATAATCAGCCCCAGCATTTT. Its translation: CSARDPQRENNQPQHF.

This clonotype came up a few times. V and J are TRBV28 and TRBJ2-7, with D unclear. The length of the CDR3 is 14 residues. Trimming removed 4 bases at V and 1 base at J, with 11 bases between. Looked up from germline, CDR1 is MDHEN and CDR2 is SYDVKM. The CDR3 DNA reads as TGTGCCAGCAGTTCCGCCGGTGGATCCTACGAGCAGTACTTC. Protein sequence: CASSSAGGSYEQYF.

This clonotype has more than one count but fewer than ten. The rearrangement uses TRBV12-3 or TRBV12-4 and TRBJ1-2; possibly TRBD1 for D (5 bases). The CDR3 length is 13 residues. Trimming took off 4 bases at V and 5 bases at J, with 11 bases between the two ends. The chain's CDR3 is CASSSGTTYGYTF. DNA of the CDR3: TGTGCCAGCAGTTCGGGGACCACTTATGGCTACACCTTC.

The chain has TRBV5-6 and TRBJ1-6; 7 bases are shared with TRBD1. Germline V lookup: CDR1 SGHDT, CDR2 YYEEEE. The CDR3 is 13 residues long. The junction had 6 bases not matched to a gene; V was cut back by 6 bases and J by 9 bases. The CDR3 sequence: CASTTGQSSPLHF. As DNA, the CDR3 is TGTGCCAGCACCACGGGACAGTCTTCACCCCTCCACTTT. The full variable domain, completed using reference TRBV5-6 and TRBJ1-6, is DAGVTQSPTHLIKTRGQQVTLRCSPKSGHDTVSWYQQALGQGPQFIFQYYEEEERQRGNFPDRFSGHQFPNYSSELNVNALLLGDSALYLCASTTGQSSPLHFGNGTRLTVT.

This clonotype was observed a handful of times. The chain links TRBV10-3 to TRBJ1-1; no definite D call. From germline, CDR1 is ENHRY and CDR2 SYGVKD. The V end lost 2 bases, the J end lost 0 bases, and 10 bases lay between the germline ends. This CDR3 comprises 15 residues. The CDR3: CAISESTEMNTEAFF. CDR3 DNA sequence: TGTGCCATCAGTGAGAGTACAGAGATGAACACTGAAGCTTTCTTT.

This clonotype has only a few counts. This chain joins TRBV27 and TRBJ1-5; no definite D call. The V gene lost 5 bases and the J gene lost 0 bases, with 5 bases spanning the gap. Germline V CDR1 and CDR2: MNHEY, SMNVEV (reference sequence). This CDR3 has 13 amino acids. The CDR3 region has the DNA TGTGCCAGCAGTGGTTATAGCAATCAGCCCCAGCATTTT. This codes for CASSGYSNQPQHF.

This clonotype has a handful of counts. The chain employs TRBV4-1 and TRBJ2-7; no clear D. This CDR3 has 14 amino acids. The ends were cut back, 2 bases at V and 6 bases at J, with 14 bases in the middle. Germline-derived CDR1 and CDR2 are MGHRA and YSYEKL. The DNA for the CDR3 is TGCGCCAGCAGCCAAACGACGTCCGGGCGCGAGCAGTACTTC. This gives the protein CASSQTTSGREQYF.

This clonotype was seen only a few times. This chain connects TRBV7-8 to TRBJ2-5, with D perhaps TRBD1 (5 bases). Germline V lookup: CDR1 SGHVS, CDR2 FQNEAQ. Trimming shortened V by 1 base and J by 5 bases, and 11 bases separated the two germline ends. The CDR3 covers 14 residues. The CDR3 DNA reads as TGTGCCAGCAGCTTAGAGGGGATGTGGGAGACCCAGTACTTC. It specifies CASSLEGMWETQYF.

The V call is TRBV25-1, the J call TRBJ1-5; D call uncertain. Germline V gene lookup returns CDR1 MGHDK and CDR2 SYGVNS. Trimming took 10 bases from V and 0 from J, leaving 10 bases between them. The CDR3 totals 13 residues. In DNA form, the CDR3 reads TGTGCCACCGATGGACCTAGCAATCAGCCCCAGCATTTT. Protein: CATDGPSNQPQHF.

This chain joins TRBV20-1 and TRBJ2-5; 7 bases are shared with TRBD1. CDR3 length: 15 amino acids. Germline V gives CDR1 DFQATT, CDR2 SNEGSKA (reference sequence). J lost 0 bases, V lost 6 bases, and 10 bases had no gene match. The CDR3 sequence is CSAYPQTGNQETQYF. The CDR3 DNA reads TGCAGTGCCTACCCGCAGACAGGGAACCAAGAGACCCAGTACTTC.

This clonotype was found many times. The chain joins TRBV7-2 to TRBJ1-1; D not certain. V was trimmed by 5 bases and J by 0 bases, leaving 16 bases between them. The CDR3 contains 16 residues. Germline CDR1 reads SGHTA; CDR2 reads FQGNSA. As DNA, the CDR3 is TGTGCCAGCAGCCGAGGGAGCCTATTTTTGAACACTGAAGCTTTCTTT. This translates into CASSRGSLFLNTEAFF.

The chain is built from TRBV6-2 or TRBV6-3 and TRBJ1-1; D is uncertain. V was cut by 5 bases and J by 0 bases, with 7 bases left in between. Germline CDR1 is MNHEY and CDR2 is SVGEGT. The CDR3 contains 13 residues. CDR3 in amino acids: CASSQYLNTEAFF. The CDR3 DNA reads TGTGCCAGCAGTCAATATCTGAACACTGAAGCTTTCTTT.

This chain uses TRBV9 with TRBJ2-3; TRBD2 matches at 9 bases. The junction had 0 bases not matched to a gene; V was cut back by 0 bases and J by 1 base. The germline gives CDR1 SGDLS, CDR2 YYNGEE. The CDR3 is made up of 15 amino acids. The DNA of the CDR3 is TGTGCCAGCAGCGTAGGACTAGCGGGCACAGATACGCAGTATTTT. It codes for CASSVGLAGTDTQYF. Filled out from reference TRBV9 and TRBJ2-3, the complete variable domain reads DSGVTQTPKHLITATGQRVTLRCSPRSGDLSVYWYQQSLDQGLQFLIQYYNGEERAKGNILERFSAQQFPDLHSELNLSSLELGDSALYFCASSVGLAGTDTQYFGPGTRLTVL.

This clonotype was found a few times. The chain employs TRBV5-6 and TRBJ1-5, with D perhaps TRBD1 (5 bases). The ends were cut back, 4 bases at V and 6 bases at J, with 8 bases in the middle. The CDR3 is made up of 12 amino acids. Germline CDR1 SGHDT, CDR2 YYEEEE. The CDR3, as DNA: TGTGCCAGCAGCATTGGGGCTCAGCCCCAGCATTTT. It yields the protein CASSIGAQPQHF. Full variable domain (missing parts from reference TRBV5-6 and TRBJ1-5): DAGVTQSPTHLIKTRGQQVTLRCSPKSGHDTVSWYQQALGQGPQFIFQYYEEEERQRGNFPDRFSGHQFPNYSSELNVNALLLGDSALYLCASSIGAQPQHFGDGTRLSIL.

This clonotype was seen a handful of times. The rearrangement joins TRBV6-2 or TRBV6-3 to TRBJ2-7, with D uncertain. Germline V gives CDR1 MNHEY, CDR2 SVGEGT. CDR3 length: 13 amino acids. V was cut by 7 bases and J by 3 bases, with 13 bases left in between. CDR3 coding DNA: TGTGCCAGCAAAAAGATAGGGATCTACGAGCAGTACTTC. Its translation: CASKKIGIYEQYF.

This clonotype was recorded a few times. This chain joins TRBV7-8 and TRBJ1-6; D gene uncertain. Trimming shortened V by 1 base and J by 0 bases, and 13 bases separated the two germline ends. The CDR3 is made up of 18 amino acids. Germline V CDR1 and CDR2: SGHVS, FQNEAQ. The CDR3 sequence is CASSLEVGRLSYNSPLHF. Written as DNA, the CDR3 is TGTGCCAGCAGCTTAGAAGTCGGGCGACTCTCCTATAATTCACCCCTCCACTTT.

This clonotype has more than one count but fewer than ten. V and J are TRBV7-2 and TRBJ1-2, with D maybe TRBD1 (6 bases). CDR3 length equals 15 residues. The V gene's germline CDR1 is SGHTA and CDR2 FQGNSA. V was shortened by 4 bases and J by 0 bases, with 12 bases between the two germline ends. CDR3 protein: CASSWGRASNYGYTF. The CDR3, as DNA: TGTGCCAGCAGCTGGGGGCGGGCGTCTAACTATGGCTACACCTTC.

The chain carries TRBV7-9 and TRBJ1-2; no reliable D call. This CDR3 contains 13 residues. V was shortened by 2 bases and J by 4 bases, with 8 bases between the two germline ends. Germline V gene sequence: CDR1 SEHNR, CDR2 FQNEAQ (reference sequence). This chain's CDR3 is CASSLSELYGYTF. CDR3 coding DNA: TGTGCCAGCAGCTTAAGCGAGCTCTATGGCTACACCTTC.

This clonotype was seen more than once but under ten times. The chain employs TRBV7-2 and TRBJ2-3, with a weak D call TRBD1 (6 bases). CDR3 size: 15 residues. The germline V gene has CDR1 SGHTA and CDR2 FQGNSA. Trimming took off 3 bases at V and 5 bases at J, with 15 bases between the two ends. Here the CDR3 reads CASSLSRGIGDTQYF. In DNA, the CDR3 is TGTGCCAGCAGCTTGTCCAGGGGTATAGGAGATACGCAGTATTTT.

This clonotype was detected only a few times. The chain uses TRBV4-1 and TRBJ2-3; TRBD1 aligns across 7 bases. The CDR3 runs to 16 residues. The ends lost 0 bases at V and 2 bases at J; junction bases unmatched: 5. CDR1 is MGHRA, CDR2 YSYEKL, per germline. The CDR3 spells CASSQDRGQNTDTQYF. CDR3 nucleotides: TGCGCCAGCAGCCAAGATAGGGGGCAGAACACAGATACGCAGTATTTT.

The J gene is TRBJ2-5, the V gene TRBV6-5; 7 nucleotides agree with TRBD1. Trimming at V came to 5 bases and at J to 4 bases, leaving 7 bases not matched to a gene. This CDR3 comprises 14 residues. CDR1 and CDR2 (germline): MNHEY, SVGAGI. The CDR3 loop is CASSQQGISETQYF. In nucleotides, the CDR3 is TGTGCCAGCAGTCAACAGGGGATATCAGAGACCCAGTACTTC.

CDR3 region: CASGWGTADPNTEAFF. The CDR3, as DNA: TGTGCTAGTGGTTGGGGGACAGCCGATCCGAACACTGAAGCTTTCTTT. This chain links TRBV12-5 with TRBJ1-1; 7 bases are shared with TRBD1. After removal of 4 bases from V and 1 base from J, the junction contained 9 bases not matched to a gene. Germline loops: CDR1 LGHNT, CDR2 FRNRAP. The CDR3 consists of 16 residues.

A few counts support this clonotype. The chain has TRBV19 and TRBJ2-5; perhaps TRBD2 as D (5 bases). The CDR3 totals 15 residues. V was shortened by 1 base and J by 5 bases, with 14 bases between the two germline ends. CDR1 is LNHDA and CDR2 is SQIVND in the germline V gene (reference sequence). The CDR3 reads CASSIVELSGETQYF. Here the CDR3 DNA reads TGTGCCAGTAGTATAGTAGAGCTCTCGGGGGAGACCCAGTACTTC.

This clonotype was seen ten or more times. The J gene is TRBJ2-2, the V gene TRBV7-6; no clear D. Germline lookup yields CDR1 SGHVS and CDR2 FNYEAQ. The CDR3 has 12 residues. Trimming pared 4 bases from V and 4 bases from J, leaving 4 bases between. CDR3 sequence (DNA): TGTGCCAGCAGCTCAGGCACCGGGGAGCTGTTTTTT. It yields the protein CASSSGTGELFF.

The table lists this clonotype with a few counts. This chain connects TRBV29-1 to TRBJ2-7; TRBD2 might be the D (6 bases). The CDR3 runs to 13 residues. CDR1 is SQVTM and CDR2 is ANQGSEA in the germline V gene. V was trimmed by 4 bases and J by 4 bases, leaving 14 bases between them. CDR3: CSVVLGLSYEQYF. As DNA, the CDR3 is TGCAGCGTTGTTTTGGGACTCTCATACGAGCAGTACTTC.

This clonotype has just a few counts. CDR3: CSAYGQVMYNEQFF. As DNA, the CDR3 is TGCAGTGCCTACGGACAGGTTATGTACAATGAGCAGTTCTTC. The chain is built from TRBV20-1 and TRBJ2-1; 7 bases match TRBD1. The V segment lost 6 bases and the J segment 4 bases; nucleotides outside the gene matches: 9. From germline, CDR1 is DFQATT and CDR2 SNEGSKA (reference sequence). CDR3 length: 14 amino acids.

This clonotype was detected a few times. This chain uses TRBV7-8 with TRBJ2-1, with 13 bases lining up with TRBD2. Trimming took 7 bases from V and 14 from J; bases not matched to a gene: 14. Germline assignment: CDR1 SGHVS and CDR2 FQNEAQ. The CDR3 sequence is 15 residues long. The CDR3 here is CASNSLSKGLAGEFF. DNA of the CDR3: TGTGCCAGCAACTCCCTCTCAAAAGGACTAGCGGGGGAGTTCTTC.